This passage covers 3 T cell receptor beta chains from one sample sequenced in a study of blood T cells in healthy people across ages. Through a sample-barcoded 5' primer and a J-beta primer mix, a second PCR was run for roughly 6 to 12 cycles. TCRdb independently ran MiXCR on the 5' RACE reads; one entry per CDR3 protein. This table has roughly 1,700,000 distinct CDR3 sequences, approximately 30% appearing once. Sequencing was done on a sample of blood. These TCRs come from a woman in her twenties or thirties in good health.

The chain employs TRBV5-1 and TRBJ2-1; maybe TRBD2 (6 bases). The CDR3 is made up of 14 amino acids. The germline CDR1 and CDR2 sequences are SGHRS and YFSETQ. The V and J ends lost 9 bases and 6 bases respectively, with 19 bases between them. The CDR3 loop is CATNQRVGTNEQFF. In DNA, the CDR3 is TGCGCCACAAACCAGCGGGTGGGCACCAATGAGCAGTTCTTC. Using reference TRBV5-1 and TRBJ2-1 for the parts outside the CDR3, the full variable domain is KAGVTQTPRYLIKTRGQQVTLSCSPISGHRSVSWYQQTPGQGLQFLFEYFSETQRNKGNFPGRFSGRQFSNSRSEMNVSTLELGDSALYLCATNQRVGTNEQFFGPGTRLTVL.

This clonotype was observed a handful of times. The CDR3 region is CASSLAVGQNLYEQYF. CDR3 nucleotide sequence: TGTGCCAGCAGCTTGGCCGTGGGACAGAACCTCTACGAGCAGTACTTC. The rearrangement uses TRBV5-5 and TRBJ2-7; 7 positions match TRBD1. The CDR3 is made up of 16 amino acids. CDR1 and CDR2 (germline): SGHKS, YYEKEE (reference sequence). Losses at the gene ends were 0 bases for V and 3 bases for J; bases not matched to a gene: 9.

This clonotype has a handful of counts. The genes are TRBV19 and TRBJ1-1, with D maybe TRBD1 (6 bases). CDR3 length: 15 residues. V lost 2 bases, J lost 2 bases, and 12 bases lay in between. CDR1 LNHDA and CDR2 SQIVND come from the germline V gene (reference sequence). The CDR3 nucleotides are TGTGCCAGTAGTATACAGGGGTACGGCAACACTGAAGCTTTCTTT. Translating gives CASSIQGYGNTEAFF.